This T cell receptor beta chain originates from a study of cytomegalovirus exposure and HLA in healthy donors. Study-wide points: Most TCR sequences were rare, but some public TCRs occurred in many donors.

The CDR3 loop spans 15 amino acids. CDR1 is MNHNS, CDR2 SASEGT, per germline. Donors showed nominal health when sampled, although they likely had unrecorded immune exposures. The PCR employed 60 Vbeta primers together with 13 Jbeta primers. Profiling relied on immunoSEQ multiplex PCR, and the TCRdb table lists in-frame clones only, not all of them. This table has 65,000 or so clones, around 73% appearing once. A few counts support this clone. Its antigen is unidentified. Germline is not matched at one junction end, which may reflect a read error. J is TRBJ2-7 and V is TRBV6-1; 9 nucleotides line up with TRBD1. The clonotype was recovered from a girl aged 10-17 years in good health and CMV-seropositive. The sequenced sample consisted of PBMCs. CDR3 sequence: CASREEQGASYEQYF. CDR3 DNA sequence: TGTGCCAGCAGGGAAGAACAGGGGGCGTCCTACGAGCAGTACTTC.